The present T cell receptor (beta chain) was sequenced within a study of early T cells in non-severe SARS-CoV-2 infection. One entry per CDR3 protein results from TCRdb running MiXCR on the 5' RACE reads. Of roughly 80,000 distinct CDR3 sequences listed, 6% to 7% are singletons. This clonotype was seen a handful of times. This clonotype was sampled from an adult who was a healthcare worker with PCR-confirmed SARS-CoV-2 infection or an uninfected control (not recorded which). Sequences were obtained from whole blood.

Here the CDR3 reads CASSPWAGQGADTEAFF. For the CDR3, the DNA is TGTGCCAGCAGCCCTTGGGCGGGACAGGGGGCAGACACTGAAGCTTTCTTT. The genes are TRBV3-1 and TRBJ1-1; 12 positions match TRBD1. The CDR3 is 17 amino acids. V was clipped by 4 bases and J by 3 bases; unmatched bases: 9. Germline CDR1 reads LGHDT; CDR2 reads YNNKEL (reference sequence).